The present entry profiles one TCR beta chain with its context. In the source study's methods: Amplification with reference gene primers provided the estimates of nucleated cell counts. Clones were sequenced by immunoSEQ multiplex PCR, and TCRdb holds only the in-frame ones, with some missing. Clonal size and the V and J genes are those of that table, whereas D and trimming came from the DNA. The repertoire holds about 180,000 clones, with roughly 87% as singletons. Seattle's enrolled individuals joined amid active infection and were then monitored longitudinally. CDR1 is SGHRS and CDR2 is YFSETQ in the germline V gene. The CDR3 runs to 15 residues. V was pared by 2 bases and J by 2 bases, with 12 bases between. This sample was included in a study of blood T cell repertoires in COVID-19. Study-level information: Spain, Italy and the United States supplied samples that represented acute and convalescent COVID-19. PBMCs, B-cell-depleted T cells, or T cells provided the cDNA or gDNA that made up the material.

This receptor was identified in a woman in her seventies with COVID-19, enrolled during active disease. This chain connects TRBV5-1 to TRBJ2-3; tentative D call: TRBD2 (6 bases). Sample: peripheral blood. The CDR3 DNA reads as TGCGCCAGCAGCTTTAGCGGTCCTTCCACAGATACGCAGTATTTT. Its translation: CASSFSGPSTDTQYF.